This T cell receptor beta chain is from a study of shared clonotypes between healthy human individuals (dated by TCRdb to 2019 to 2021). With respect to the entire study: The cohort comprised a couple of women and a few men aged 18 to 49 years. For each donor, CD4 naive and CD4 memory were each given three plates, CD8 naive was given two plates, and CD8 memory was given one plate. The study deeply sequenced blood TCR repertoires of about 5 healthy adults to estimate repertoire size and the extent of clonotype sharing between individuals. To increase sequencing depth and limit assay-specific biases, TCR repertoire library preparation and sequencing were carried out by different laboratories using diverse techniques. Between about 0.9 and 8.9 billion PBMCs per donor were obtained by leukapheresis.

CD8 naive samples were CD45RO-negative cells positively selected for CCR7, giving a CD45RA+CCR7+ population that excluded TemRA cells. The donors were healthy, HIV-negative adults who had no recently reported acute infections or vaccinations. Every donor was a Caucasian adult living in Nashville, Tennessee, USA. Blood was collected by leukapheresis, and PBMCs were isolated by Ficoll-Histopaque density gradient centrifugation and then cryopreserved in liquid nitrogen vapor phase. Purity and quantity of every magnetically sorted T cell population were checked by analytical flow cytometry. Each sorted fraction had its genomic DNA isolated and then quantified by UV absorbance on a Nanodrop 2000c. TCR CDR3 regions were amplified from genomic DNA by multiplex PCR using the deep immunoSEQ assay. Extracted genomic DNA from each cell subset was spread evenly across all wells of several immunoSEQ 96-well plates, with each plate serving as a replicate. Each replicate PCR for sorted subsets received about 180 ng genomic DNA, equal to roughly 33,000 T cell genomes. The purified libraries were quantified using a Qubit 3.0 fluorometer, sized with a Bioanalyzer 2100, and then quantified again using the KAPA Library Quantification kit. Every immunoSEQ 96-well plate was sequenced on a dedicated single-read 150-cycle Illumina NextSeq 550 flow cell. On the study's bioinformatics: Because only junctional sequences without quality scores were contained in the immunoSEQ output, filtering matching that applied to full-length reads could not be performed. Sequences were annotated with PyIR, a Python wrapper for IgBLAST v1.9, and V/J genes and CDR3 were assigned using IMGT germline references. Reads with weak V/J assignments (E-value above 1e-6), missing CDR3, stop codons, out-of-frame junctions, or ambiguous translated residues were removed. A V3J clonotype was defined by an identical inferred V gene, J gene, and CDR3 amino acid sequence. Percentage overlap between repertoires was computed as shared unique clonotypes divided by the size of the smaller repertoire. Three approaches were used to assess repertoire richness: RTK rarefaction, the Chao1 estimator, and Recon v2.1 estimates of unobserved clonotypes. Generation probabilities for all TCRbeta clonotypes obtained by the gDNA method from several donors were computed using OLGA. TCRdb took over this immuneACCESS table, retaining in-frame rearrangements with V and J assigned. Such tables are incomplete; in checked studies, under half of the missing clones stem from an unresolved V gene, and the remainder is unexplained. That table furnishes V, J and clone size, whereas the DNA furnished D and trimming. The sample table lists 800,000 or so clones, about 96% of them with a count of one. The ten largest account for about 0.25% of the sample.

The CDR3 goes from the cysteine to the phenylalanine over 12 residues. Only CDR3 DNA remains: 36 bases, in frame from the first base. The germline V gene provides CDR1 SGHRS and CDR2 YFSETQ. Trimming at the junction amounts to 3 bases on V and 3 bases on J, and the germline ends lie 7 bases apart. Results the study describes overall, beyond this receptor: When four donors were compared, the shared fraction of clonotypes was around 5.1% for naive CD4, around 3.6% for naive CD8, 2.3% for memory CD4, and roughly 0.43% for memory CD8. The small number of donors limited the genetic and exposure-history diversity represented. Clonotypes shared by all four sorted-subset donors showed higher generation probabilities than non-shared clonotypes. Based on pairwise subsampling, the degree of clonotype sharing among donors was expected to be affected by sequencing depth. Naive subsets generally had larger estimated clonotype richness than memory subsets. Sampling was restricted to blood, and TCR repertoires in tissues likely differ from the TCR repertoires found in blood. Incomplete sequencing was indicated by rarefaction of sorted-subset datasets, despite the large sequencing depth.

Note on this clone: Its antigen specificity is not known. Within one base of it there is no much larger clone, and no base qualities were kept. Other DNA sequences in the same sample also yield this CDR3.

This sequence uses TRBV5-1 and TRBJ2-7, with the D gene call left open. Sequencing input: naive CD8+ T cells sorted from blood. According to the study, the label for this sample's cell subset or site signals: CD45RA+CCR7+. The source of this sequence is a man aged 30 to 39 in good health. The DNA sequence is given as TGCGCCAGCAGCTCGCCAGGCTACGAGCAGTACTTC. Protein translation: CASSSPGYEQYF.